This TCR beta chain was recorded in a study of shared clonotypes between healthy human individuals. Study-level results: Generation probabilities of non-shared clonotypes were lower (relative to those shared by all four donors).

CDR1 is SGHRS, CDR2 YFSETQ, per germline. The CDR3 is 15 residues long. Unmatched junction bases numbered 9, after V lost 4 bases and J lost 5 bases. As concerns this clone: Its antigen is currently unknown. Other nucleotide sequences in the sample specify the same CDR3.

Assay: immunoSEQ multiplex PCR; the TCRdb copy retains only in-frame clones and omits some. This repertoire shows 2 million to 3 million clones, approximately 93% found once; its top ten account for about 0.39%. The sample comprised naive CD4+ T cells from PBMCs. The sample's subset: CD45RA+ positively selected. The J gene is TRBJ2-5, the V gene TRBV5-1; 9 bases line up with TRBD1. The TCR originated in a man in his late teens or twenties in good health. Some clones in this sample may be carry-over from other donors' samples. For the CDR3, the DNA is TGCGCCAGCAGCCTAGGGACAGGGCCAGGGGAGACCCAGTACTTC. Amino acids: CASSLGTGPGETQYF.